The 8 T cell receptor beta chains below all came from one sample that was sequenced in a study of T-cell reconstitution after alpha-beta-depleted transplantation in children. Unique molecular identifiers were used in preparing the TCRbeta library. TCRdb re-derived calls from the PCR reads in MiXCR, one entry per CDR3 protein. The top ten clones hold roughly 13% of a sample with about 190,000 distinct CDR3 sequences, approximately 10% of them seen once. Source: PBMCs, taken before TCRalphabeta/CD19-depleted stem cell transplant. The receptors here all came from a boy between 2 and 10 years old with acute myeloid leukemia, due to receive a stem cell transplant.

This clonotype came up many times. The CDR3 region has the DNA TGTGCCAGCAGCCCGCCCGACGGATACTATGGCTACACCTTC. This translates into CASSPPDGYYGYTF. The J gene is TRBJ1-2, the V gene TRBV5-5; D remains unclear. CDR1 SGHKS and CDR2 YYEKEE come from the germline V gene (reference sequence). The CDR3 is 14 amino acids. Trimming took 4 bases from V and 3 from J, leaving 13 bases between them.

CDR3 sequence (DNA): TGTGCCAGCAGAACCACCGGGGATACGCAGTATTTT. Translating gives CASRTTGDTQYF. V usage is TRBV6-5 and J usage is TRBJ2-3; unclear D gene. Germline values: CDR1 MNHEY, CDR2 SVGAGI. The CDR3 has 12 residues. V lost 6 bases and J lost 6, with 10 bases in between.

The chain joins TRBV27 to TRBJ2-1, with 7 positions matching TRBD2. Germline CDR1 is MNHEY and CDR2 is SMNVEV (reference sequence). The CDR3 is 17 residues long. Trimming took 0 bases from V and 3 from J; bases not matched to a gene: 8. The CDR3 protein is CASSLSGGRGIYNEQFF. CDR3 bases: TGTGCCAGCAGTTTATCAGGTGGGAGGGGAATCTACAATGAGCAGTTCTTC.

This clonotype was detected many times. This could be a read error, since a much larger clone is one nucleotide away. The rearrangement joins TRBV20-1 to TRBJ2-1, with D tentatively TRBD1 (6 bases). Germline CDR1 is DFQATT and CDR2 is SNEGSKA (reference sequence). CDR3 length: 15 amino acids. Trimming pared 2 bases from V and 3 bases from J, leaving 14 bases between. The CDR3, as DNA: TGCAGTGCTAGATACCCCCGGACAGACTACAATGAGCAGTTCTTC. As protein: CSARYPRTDYNEQFF.

The genes are TRBV4-1 and TRBJ2-3; 11 positions match TRBD2. CDR1 MGHRA and CDR2 YSYEKL come from the germline V gene. There are 16 residues in the CDR3. Unmatched junction bases numbered 5, after V lost 4 bases and J lost 2 bases. The CDR3 loop reads CASSPILAGVTDTQYF. As DNA, the CDR3 is TGCGCCAGCAGCCCGATACTAGCGGGGGTCACAGATACGCAGTATTTT.

This clonotype appeared many times. The chain joins TRBV7-9 to TRBJ2-2; tentative D call: TRBD2 (5 bases). From germline, CDR1 is SEHNR and CDR2 FQNEAQ (reference sequence). This CDR3 comprises 17 residues. The V end lost 5 bases, the J end lost 2 bases, and 18 bases lay between the germline ends. The CDR3 DNA follows: TGTGCCAGCAGCCCTAGAGTAGGAGGCTATAACACCGGGGAGCTGTTTTTT. It codes for CASSPRVGGYNTGELFF. The whole variable domain, filled in from reference TRBV7-9 and TRBJ2-2, reads DTGVSQNPRHKITKRGQNVTFRCDPISEHNRLYWYRQTLGQGPEFLTYFQNEAQLEKSRLLSDRFSAERPKGSFSTLEIQRTEQGDSAMYLCASSPRVGGYNTGELFFGEGSRLTVL.

Ten or more counts support this clonotype. This chain joins TRBV5-5 and TRBJ2-4; 11 bases fit TRBD2. This CDR3 comprises 15 residues. CDR1 is SGHKS and CDR2 is YYEKEE in the germline V gene (reference sequence). The J segment lost 6 bases and the V segment lost 4 bases, leaving 6 bases of the junction unmatched. The CDR3, as DNA: TGTGCCAGCAGCCGAGCAGGGACTAGCGGAAACATTCAGTACTTC. As protein: CASSRAGTSGNIQYF.

In this sample, this clonotype turned up a few times. The chain links TRBV25-1 to TRBJ2-4; D possibly matches TRBD1 or TRBD2 (7 bases each). The V and J ends lost 6 bases and 9 bases respectively, with 12 bases between them. This CDR3 is 12 amino acids long. The germline gives CDR1 MGHDK, CDR2 SYGVNS. CDR3 DNA: TGTGCCAGCAGGCAGGGGGAGGGCATTCAGTACTTC. Its protein is CASRQGEGIQYF.